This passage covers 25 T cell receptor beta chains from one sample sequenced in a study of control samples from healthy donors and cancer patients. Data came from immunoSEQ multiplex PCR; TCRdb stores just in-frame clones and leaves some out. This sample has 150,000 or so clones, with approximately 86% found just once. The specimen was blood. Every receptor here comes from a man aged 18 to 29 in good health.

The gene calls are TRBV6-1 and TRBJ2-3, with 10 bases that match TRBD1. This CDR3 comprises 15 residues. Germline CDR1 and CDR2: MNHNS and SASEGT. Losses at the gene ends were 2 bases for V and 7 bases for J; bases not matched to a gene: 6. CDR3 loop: CASSENEDRGYTQYF. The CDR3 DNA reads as TGTGCCAGCAGTGAAAATGAGGACAGGGGGTATACGCAGTATTTT.

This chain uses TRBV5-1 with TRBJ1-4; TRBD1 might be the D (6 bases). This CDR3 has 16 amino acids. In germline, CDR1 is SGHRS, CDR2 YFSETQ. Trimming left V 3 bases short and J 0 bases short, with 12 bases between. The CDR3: CASSSDRISTNEKLFF. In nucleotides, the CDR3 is TGCGCCAGCAGCTCGGACAGAATATCAACTAATGAAAAACTGTTTTTT.

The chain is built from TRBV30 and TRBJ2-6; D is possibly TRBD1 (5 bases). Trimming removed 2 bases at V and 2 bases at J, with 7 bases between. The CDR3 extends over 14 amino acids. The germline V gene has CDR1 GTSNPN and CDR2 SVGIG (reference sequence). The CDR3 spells CAWSWGTGANVLTF. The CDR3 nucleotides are TGTGCCTGGAGTTGGGGCACTGGGGCCAACGTCCTGACTTTC.

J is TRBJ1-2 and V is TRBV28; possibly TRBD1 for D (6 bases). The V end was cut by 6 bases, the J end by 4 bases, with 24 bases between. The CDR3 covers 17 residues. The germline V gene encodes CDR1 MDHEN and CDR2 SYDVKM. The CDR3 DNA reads TGTGCCAGCAGCCTAACCGGGACATTCTTCCGGGGCTATGGCTACACCTTC. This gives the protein CASSLTGTFFRGYGYTF.

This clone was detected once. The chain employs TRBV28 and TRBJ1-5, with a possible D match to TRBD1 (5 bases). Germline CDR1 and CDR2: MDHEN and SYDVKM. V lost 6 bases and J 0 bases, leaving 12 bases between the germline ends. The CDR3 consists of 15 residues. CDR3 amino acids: CASRYRTYSNQPQHF. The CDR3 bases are TGTGCCAGCAGATACAGGACTTATAGCAATCAGCCCCAGCATTTT.

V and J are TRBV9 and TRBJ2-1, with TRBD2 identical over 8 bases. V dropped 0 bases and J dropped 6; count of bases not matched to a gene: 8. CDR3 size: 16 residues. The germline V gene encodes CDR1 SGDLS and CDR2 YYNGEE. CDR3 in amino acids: CASSVGGTSGFNEQFF. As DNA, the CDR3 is TGTGCCAGCAGCGTAGGAGGTACTAGCGGATTCAATGAGCAGTTCTTC.

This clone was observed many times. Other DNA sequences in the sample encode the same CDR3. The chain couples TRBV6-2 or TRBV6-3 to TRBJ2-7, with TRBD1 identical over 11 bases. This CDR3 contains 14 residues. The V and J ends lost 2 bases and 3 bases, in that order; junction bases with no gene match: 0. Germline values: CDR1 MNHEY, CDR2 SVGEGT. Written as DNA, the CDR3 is TGTGCCAGCAGTTACGGGACAGGGGGCTACGAGCAGTACTTC. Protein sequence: CASSYGTGGYEQYF.

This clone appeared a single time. This CDR3 is CASSDPFRRTQYF. In nucleotides, the CDR3 is TGTGCCAGCAGTGACCCCTTCCGGAGAACCCAGTACTTC. This chain uses TRBV6-2 or TRBV6-3 with TRBJ2-5; D gene ambiguous. V lost 5 bases, J lost 8 bases, and 15 bases lay in between. The CDR3 totals 13 residues. Germline loops: CDR1 MNHEY, CDR2 SVGEGT.

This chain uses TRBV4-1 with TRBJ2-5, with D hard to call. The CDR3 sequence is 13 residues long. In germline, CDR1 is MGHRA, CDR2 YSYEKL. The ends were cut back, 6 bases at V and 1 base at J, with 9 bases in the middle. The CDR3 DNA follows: TGCGCCAGCAGGGAAGTGGGCCAAGAGACCCAGTACTTC. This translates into CASREVGQETQYF.

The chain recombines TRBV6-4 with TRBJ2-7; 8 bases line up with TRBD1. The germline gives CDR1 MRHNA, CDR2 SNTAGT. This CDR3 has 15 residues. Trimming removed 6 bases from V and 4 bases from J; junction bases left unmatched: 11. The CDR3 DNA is TGTGCCAGCAGGCCTCCTCGGGACAGGAGTTACGAGCAGTACTTC. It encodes CASRPPRDRSYEQYF.

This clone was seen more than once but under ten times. Here the CDR3 reads CASSLPTSGGSTDTQYF. The CDR3 nucleotides are TGTGCCAGCAGCTTGCCGACTAGCGGGGGTTCCACAGATACGCAGTATTTT. The chain is built from TRBV7-3 and TRBJ2-3; TRBD2 aligns across 12 bases. The CDR3 contains 17 residues. V lost 3 bases and J lost 2; bases outside the gene matches: 6. The germline gives CDR1 SGHTA, CDR2 FQGTGA.

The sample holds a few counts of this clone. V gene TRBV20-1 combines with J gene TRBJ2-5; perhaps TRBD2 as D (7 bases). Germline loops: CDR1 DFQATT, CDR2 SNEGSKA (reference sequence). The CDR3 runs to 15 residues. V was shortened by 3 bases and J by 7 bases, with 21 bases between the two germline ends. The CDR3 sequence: CSASIIGGLSGTQYF. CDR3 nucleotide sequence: TGCAGTGCTAGTATTATCGGGGGGCTTTCTGGGACCCAGTACTTC.

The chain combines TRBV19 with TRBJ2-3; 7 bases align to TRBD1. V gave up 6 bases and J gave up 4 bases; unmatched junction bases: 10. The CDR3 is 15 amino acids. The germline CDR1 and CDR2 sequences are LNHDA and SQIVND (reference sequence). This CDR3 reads CASSPTGVAADTQYF. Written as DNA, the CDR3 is TGTGCCAGTAGCCCAACAGGGGTGGCCGCAGATACGCAGTATTTT.

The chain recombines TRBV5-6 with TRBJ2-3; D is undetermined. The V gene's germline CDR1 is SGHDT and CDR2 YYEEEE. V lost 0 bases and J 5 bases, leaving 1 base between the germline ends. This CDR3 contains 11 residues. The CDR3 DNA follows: TGTGCCAGCAGCTTGGGAGATACGCAGTATTTT. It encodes CASSLGDTQYF. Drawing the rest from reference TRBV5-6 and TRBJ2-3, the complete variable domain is DAGVTQSPTHLIKTRGQQVTLRCSPKSGHDTVSWYQQALGQGPQFIFQYYEEEERQRGNFPDRFSGHQFPNYSSELNVNALLLGDSALYLCASSLGDTQYFGPGTRLTVL.

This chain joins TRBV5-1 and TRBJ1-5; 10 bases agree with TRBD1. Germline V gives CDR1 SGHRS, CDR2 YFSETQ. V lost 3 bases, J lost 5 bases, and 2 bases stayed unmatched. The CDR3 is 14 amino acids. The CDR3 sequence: CASSSTGGDQPQHF. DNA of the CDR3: TGCGCCAGCAGCTCGACAGGGGGCGATCAGCCCCAGCATTTT.

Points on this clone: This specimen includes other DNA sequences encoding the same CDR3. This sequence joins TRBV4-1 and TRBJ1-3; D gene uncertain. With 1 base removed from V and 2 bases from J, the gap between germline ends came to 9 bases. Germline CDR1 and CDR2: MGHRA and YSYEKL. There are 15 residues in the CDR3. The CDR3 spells CASSQAGTAGNTIYF. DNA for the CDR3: TGCGCCAGCAGCCAAGCGGGAACAGCTGGAAACACCATATATTTT.

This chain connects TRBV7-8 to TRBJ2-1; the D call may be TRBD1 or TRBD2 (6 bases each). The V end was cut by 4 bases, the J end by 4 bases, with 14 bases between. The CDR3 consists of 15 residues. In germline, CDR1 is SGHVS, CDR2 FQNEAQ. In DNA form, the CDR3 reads TGTGCCAGCAGCTCCGGAGGGACAACGTACAATGAGCAGTTCTTC. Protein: CASSSGGTTYNEQFF.

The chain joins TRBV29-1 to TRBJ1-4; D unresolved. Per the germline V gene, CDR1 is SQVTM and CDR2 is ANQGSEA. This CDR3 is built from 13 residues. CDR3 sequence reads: CSCRTATNEKLFF. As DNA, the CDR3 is TGCAGTTGTAGGACGGCAACTAATGAAAAACTGTTTTTT.

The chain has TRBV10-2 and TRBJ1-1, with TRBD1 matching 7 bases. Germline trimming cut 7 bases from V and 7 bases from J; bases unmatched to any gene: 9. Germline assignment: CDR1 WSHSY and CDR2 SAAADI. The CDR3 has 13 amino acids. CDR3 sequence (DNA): TGCGCCAGCATGAGGGGACAGCTGGTTGAAGCTTTCTTT. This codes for CASMRGQLVEAFF.

The CDR3 DNA follows: TGCGCCAGCAGCAATGCGCCCAGCGGGGGGGCATCAGAGACCCAGTACTTC. It encodes CASSNAPSGGASETQYF. The J gene is TRBJ2-5, the V gene TRBV5-1, with 10 bases fitting TRBD2. This CDR3 has 17 residues. The germline gives CDR1 SGHRS, CDR2 YFSETQ. V lost 4 bases, J lost 4 bases, and 13 bases stayed unmatched.

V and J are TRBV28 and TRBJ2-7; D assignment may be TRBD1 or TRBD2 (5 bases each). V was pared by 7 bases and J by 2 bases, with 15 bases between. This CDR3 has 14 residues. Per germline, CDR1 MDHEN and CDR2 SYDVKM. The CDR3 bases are TGTGCCAGCACCCCGACCGGGGCGCCCTACGAGCAGTACTTC. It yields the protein CASTPTGAPYEQYF.

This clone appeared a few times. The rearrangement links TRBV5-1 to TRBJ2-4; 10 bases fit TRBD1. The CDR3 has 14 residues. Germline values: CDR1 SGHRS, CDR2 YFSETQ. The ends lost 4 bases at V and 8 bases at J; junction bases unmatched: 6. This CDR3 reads CASSLRDRGDIQYF. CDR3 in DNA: TGCGCCAGCAGCCTCCGGGACAGGGGAGACATTCAGTACTTC.

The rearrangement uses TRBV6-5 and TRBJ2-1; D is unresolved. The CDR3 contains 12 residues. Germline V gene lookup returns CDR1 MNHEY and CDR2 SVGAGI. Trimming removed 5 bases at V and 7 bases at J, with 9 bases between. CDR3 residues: CASSPSRNEQFF. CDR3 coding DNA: TGTGCCAGCAGTCCTTCGAGGAATGAGCAGTTCTTC.

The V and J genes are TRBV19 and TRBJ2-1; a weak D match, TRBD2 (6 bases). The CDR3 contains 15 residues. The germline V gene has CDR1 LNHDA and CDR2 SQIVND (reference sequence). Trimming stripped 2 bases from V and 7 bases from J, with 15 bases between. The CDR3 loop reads CASSIFLSGENEQFF. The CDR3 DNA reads TGTGCCAGTAGTATATTCCTGTCGGGGGAAAATGAGCAGTTCTTC.

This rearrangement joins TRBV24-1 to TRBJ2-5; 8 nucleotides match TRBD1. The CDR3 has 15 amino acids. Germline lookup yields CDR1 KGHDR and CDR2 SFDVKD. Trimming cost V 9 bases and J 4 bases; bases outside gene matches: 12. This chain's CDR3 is CATGGSTGEVETQYF. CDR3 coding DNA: TGTGCCACCGGGGGTTCGACAGGGGAGGTAGAGACCCAGTACTTC.